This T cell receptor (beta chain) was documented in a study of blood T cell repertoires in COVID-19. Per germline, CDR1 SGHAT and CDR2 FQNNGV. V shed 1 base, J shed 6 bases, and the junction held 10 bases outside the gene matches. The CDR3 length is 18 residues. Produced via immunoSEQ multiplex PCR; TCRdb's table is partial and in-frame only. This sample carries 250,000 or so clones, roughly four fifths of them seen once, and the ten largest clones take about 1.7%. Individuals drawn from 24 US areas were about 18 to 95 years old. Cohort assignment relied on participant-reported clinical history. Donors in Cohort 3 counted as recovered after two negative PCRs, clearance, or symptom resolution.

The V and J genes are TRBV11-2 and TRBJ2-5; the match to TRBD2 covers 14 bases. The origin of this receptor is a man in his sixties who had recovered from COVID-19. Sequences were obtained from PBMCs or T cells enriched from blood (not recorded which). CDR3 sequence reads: CASSLGGAGTSGGKTQYF. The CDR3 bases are TGTGCCAGCAGCTTAGGGGGAGCCGGGACTAGCGGGGGAAAGACCCAGTACTTC.